This TCR beta chain was sequenced in a study of a mutant IDH1 vaccine in newly diagnosed glioma. The time point here: week 35, safety follow-up. One vaccine dose held 300 ug of mutant IDH1 20-mer peptide and came with topical imiquimod. This clone was recorded only once. The antigen remains undetermined. Measured with immunoSEQ multiplex PCR; TCRdb has only the in-frame clones, and not every one. The table records roughly 40,000 clones, 75% to 85% of them present only once. V was clipped by 6 bases and J by 8 bases, with 10 bases between them. Germline V gives CDR1 MNHNS, CDR2 SASEGT. CDR3 length: 11 amino acids.

Specimen: PBMCs, collected from a glioma patient whose treatment included an IDH1 peptide vaccine. The chain employs TRBV6-1 and TRBJ1-1; D may be TRBD1 (6 bases). The receptor's source is a woman aged 45-60 years with glioma. DNA of the CDR3: TGTGCCAGCAGGAGGCAGGGGGAAGCTTTCTTT. Protein product: CASRRQGEAFF.